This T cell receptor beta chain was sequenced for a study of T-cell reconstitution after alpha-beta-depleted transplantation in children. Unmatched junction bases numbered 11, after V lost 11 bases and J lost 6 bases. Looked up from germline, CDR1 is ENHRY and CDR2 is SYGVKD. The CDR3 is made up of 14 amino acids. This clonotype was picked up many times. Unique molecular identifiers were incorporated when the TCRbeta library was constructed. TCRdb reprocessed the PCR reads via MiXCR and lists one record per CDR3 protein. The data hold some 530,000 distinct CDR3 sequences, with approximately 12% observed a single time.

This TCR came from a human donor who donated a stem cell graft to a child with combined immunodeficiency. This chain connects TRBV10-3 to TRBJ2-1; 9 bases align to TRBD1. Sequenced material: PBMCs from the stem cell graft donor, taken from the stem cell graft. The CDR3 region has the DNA TGTGCCTCAAGGACAGGGGTGAATCCCAATGAGCAGTTCTTC. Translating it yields CASRTGVNPNEQFF.